This TCR beta chain was captured in a study of blood T cell repertoires in COVID-19. Study-level background: Researchers got acute and convalescent COVID-19 samples from the United States, Italy and Spain.

Germline CDR1 and CDR2: SEHNR and FQNEAQ (reference sequence). The V gene lost 4 bases and the J gene lost 0 bases, with 12 bases spanning the gap. This CDR3 is 16 amino acids long. The repertoire was sequenced with immunoSEQ multiplex PCR; TCRdb's copy has only in-frame clones and lacks some. The table records about 250,000 clones, around 90% of them present only once. The receptor comes from a man younger than 35 with active or convalescent COVID-19. Sequencing input: peripheral blood. V and J are TRBV7-9 and TRBJ2-2; D gene ambiguous. In DNA, the CDR3 is TGTGCCAGCAGCTATAGTCGGTCCGCGAACACCGGGGAGCTGTTTTTT. Amino acids: CASSYSRSANTGELFF.